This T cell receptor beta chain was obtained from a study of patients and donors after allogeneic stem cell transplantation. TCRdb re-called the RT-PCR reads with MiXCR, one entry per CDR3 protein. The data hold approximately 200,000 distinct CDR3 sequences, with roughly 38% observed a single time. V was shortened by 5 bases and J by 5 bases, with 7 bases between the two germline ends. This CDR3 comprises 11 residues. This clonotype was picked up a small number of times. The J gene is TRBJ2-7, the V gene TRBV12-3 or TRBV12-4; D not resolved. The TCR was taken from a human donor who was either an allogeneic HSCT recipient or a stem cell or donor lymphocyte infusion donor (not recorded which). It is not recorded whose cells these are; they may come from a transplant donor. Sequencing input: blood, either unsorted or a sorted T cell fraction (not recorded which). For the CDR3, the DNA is TGTGCCAGCAGTGCCGTTGACGAGCAGTACTTC. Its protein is CASSAVDEQYF.